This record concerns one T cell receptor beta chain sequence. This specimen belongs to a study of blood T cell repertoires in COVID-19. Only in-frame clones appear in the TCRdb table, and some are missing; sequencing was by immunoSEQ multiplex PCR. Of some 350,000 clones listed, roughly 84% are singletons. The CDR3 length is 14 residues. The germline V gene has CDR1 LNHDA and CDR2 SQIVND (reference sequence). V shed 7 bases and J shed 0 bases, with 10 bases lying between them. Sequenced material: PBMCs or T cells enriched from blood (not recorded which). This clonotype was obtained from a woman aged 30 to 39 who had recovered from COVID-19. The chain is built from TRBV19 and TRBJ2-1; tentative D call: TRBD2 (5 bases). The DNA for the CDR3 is TGTGCCAGTACCCTCGGAGGCTCCTACAATGAGCAGTTCTTC. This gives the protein CASTLGGSYNEQFF.